These 18 T cell receptor beta chains originate from one sample sequenced in a study of blood T cell repertoires in COVID-19. Sequencing used immunoSEQ multiplex PCR; TCRdb keeps in-frame clones, though not all of them. The table lists around 150,000 clones, more than 90% of them singletons. Source material: peripheral blood. The receptors were gathered from a man in his sixties with active or convalescent COVID-19.

This clone has only a few counts. The rearrangement links TRBV28 to TRBJ1-5, with TRBD1 matching over 8 bases. Germline values: CDR1 MDHEN, CDR2 SYDVKM. This CDR3 has 15 amino acids. V lost 6 bases, J lost 2 bases, and 6 bases stayed unmatched. The DNA for the CDR3 is TGTGCCAGCAGCCCGGGCAGGGGGCGCAATCAGCCCCAGCATTTT. It translates to CASSPGRGRNQPQHF.

V is TRBV6-5 and J is TRBJ2-7, with TRBD2 as a possible D gene (5 bases). V lost 0 bases, J lost 3 bases, and 9 bases lay in between. The CDR3 is made up of 14 amino acids. Germline V lookup: CDR1 MNHEY, CDR2 SVGAGI. The CDR3 protein is CASSYSGEDYEQYF. The CDR3 DNA reads TGTGCCAGCAGTTACTCCGGGGAAGACTACGAGCAGTACTTC.

The chain links TRBV28 to TRBJ1-3; TRBD1 matches 7 bases. Germline V gene data show CDR1 as MDHEN and CDR2 as SYDVKM. The CDR3 sequence is 15 residues long. Trimming took 5 bases from V and 3 from J; bases not matched to a gene: 7. The DNA of the CDR3 is TGTGCCAGCAGTCCACAGGGGTCGTATGGAAACACCATATATTTT. Translation: CASSPQGSYGNTIYF.

The V call is TRBV4-1, the J call TRBJ2-7, with TRBD2 matching over 12 bases. Germline loops: CDR1 MGHRA, CDR2 YSYEKL. The V segment lost 2 bases and the J segment 2 bases; nucleotides outside the gene matches: 4. CDR3 size: 16 residues. DNA for the CDR3: TGCGCCAGCAGCCAACAGACTAGCGGGAGAACCTACGAGCAGTACTTC. It specifies CASSQQTSGRTYEQYF.

The chain carries TRBV28 and TRBJ2-2; 9 bases are shared with TRBD1. The CDR3 is 15 amino acids. J gave up 7 bases and V 3 bases, and 6 bases lay outside the gene matches. The V gene's germline CDR1 is MDHEN and CDR2 SYDVKM. This chain's CDR3 is CASSFFTGGVGELFF. CDR3 in DNA: TGTGCCAGCAGTTTTTTTACAGGGGGCGTCGGGGAGCTGTTTTTT.

The V gene is TRBV19, the J gene TRBJ1-5, with 8 positions matching TRBD1. CDR3 size: 14 residues. Trimming at V came to 5 bases and at J to 7 bases, leaving 7 bases not matched to a gene. Germline V CDR1 and CDR2: LNHDA, SQIVND (reference sequence). The CDR3, as DNA: TGTGCCAGTAGTTCAGGACAGGGTTTACAGCCCCAGCATTTT. Its translation: CASSSGQGLQPQHF.

V and J are TRBV6-5 and TRBJ1-5; maybe TRBD1 (5 bases). CDR1 and CDR2 from the germline V gene are MNHEY and SVGAGI. This CDR3 region has 14 residues. V was clipped by 2 bases and J by 6 bases, with 11 bases between them. Written as DNA, the CDR3 is TGTGCCAGCAGTTACGATAGGGGAGGTCAGCCCCAGCATTTT. Translation gives CASSYDRGGQPQHF.

The chain links TRBV4-1 to TRBJ1-5; 8 bases match TRBD1. In germline, CDR1 is MGHRA, CDR2 YSYEKL. V trimming: 2 bases; J trimming: 3 bases; junction bases outside the gene matches: 3. This CDR3 has 15 residues. As DNA, the CDR3 is TGCGCCAGCAGCCAAAGGGACAGGAACAATCAGCCCCAGCATTTT. Translated, it gives CASSQRDRNNQPQHF.

The chain links TRBV4-2 to TRBJ1-5; 7 nucleotides align to TRBD1. The trim removed 0 bases at V and 3 bases at J, leaving 2 bases unmatched. Germline CDR1 LGHNA, CDR2 YNFKEQ. The CDR3 is 15 residues long. The CDR3 is CASSQDDRVNQPQHF. DNA of the CDR3: TGTGCCAGCAGCCAAGATGACAGGGTCAATCAGCCCCAGCATTTT.

The genes are TRBV6-5 and TRBJ2-2; tentatively, D is TRBD1 (5 bases). Between the trimmed V and J ends, which lost 0 bases and 4 bases, there was a span of 9 bases. CDR1 and CDR2 (germline): MNHEY, SVGAGI. The CDR3 is made up of 15 amino acids. CDR3 sequence: CASSYSRAGTGELFF. The CDR3, as DNA: TGTGCCAGCAGTTACTCCAGGGCAGGCACCGGGGAGCTGTTTTTT.

J is TRBJ2-6 and V is TRBV6-2 or TRBV6-3; D is undetermined. The CDR3 extends over 15 amino acids. V was shortened by 2 bases and J by 2 bases, with 7 bases between the two germline ends. Germline V gene sequence: CDR1 MNHEY, CDR2 SVGEGT. In DNA form, the CDR3 reads TGTGCCAGCAGTTACGGAGATGCTGGGGCCAACGTCCTGACTTTC. It translates to CASSYGDAGANVLTF.

The chain joins TRBV6-1 to TRBJ2-7, with 11 bases aligning to TRBD2. CDR1 and CDR2 from the germline V gene are MNHNS and SASEGT. This CDR3 region has 15 residues. After removal of 2 bases from V and 4 bases from J, the junction contained 4 bases not matched to a gene. The CDR3 spells CASSELTSGGYEQYF. CDR3 nucleotide sequence: TGTGCCAGCAGTGAACTCACTAGCGGGGGATACGAGCAGTACTTC.

CDR3 in amino acids: CASMRQGANTEAFF. The CDR3 DNA is TGTGCCAGTATGCGCCAGGGGGCCAACACTGAAGCTTTCTTT. The chain joins TRBV19 to TRBJ1-1, with TRBD1 identical over 8 bases. This CDR3 has 14 amino acids. Unmatched junction bases numbered 6, after V lost 7 bases and J lost 2 bases. CDR1 and CDR2 (germline): LNHDA, SQIVND (reference sequence). Full variable domain (missing parts from reference TRBV19 and TRBJ1-1): DGGITQSPKYLFRKEGQNVTLSCEQNLNHDAMYWYRQDPGQGLRLIYYSQIVNDFQKGDIAEGYSVSREKKESFPLTVTSAQKNPTAFYLCASMRQGANTEAFFGQGTRLTVV.

This rearrangement joins TRBV12-3 or TRBV12-4 to TRBJ1-1, with D uncertain. The V and J ends lost 3 bases and 3 bases respectively, with 8 bases between them. CDR3 length: 13 residues. CDR3 in DNA: TGTGCCAGCAGTTTGGAGCTATACACTGAAGCTTTCTTT. Encoded protein: CASSLELYTEAFF.

The chain employs TRBV28 and TRBJ2-7; D remains unclear. The CDR3 length is 11 residues. V was cut by 6 bases and J by 4 bases, with 7 bases left in between. Germline V CDR1 and CDR2: MDHEN, SYDVKM. CDR3 loop: CASRHEYEQYF. In DNA, the CDR3 is TGTGCCAGCAGGCATGAGTACGAGCAGTACTTC.

The V call is TRBV27, the J call TRBJ2-1, with 12 bases fitting TRBD2. Germline V gene sequence: CDR1 MNHEY, CDR2 SMNVEV (reference sequence). The junction had 10 bases not matched to a gene; V was cut back by 5 bases and J by 5 bases. The length of the CDR3 is 17 residues. This CDR3 is CASSTPGTSGHHNEQFF. The CDR3 DNA reads as TGTGCCAGCAGTACCCCTGGGACTAGCGGGCACCACAATGAGCAGTTCTTC.

The V call is TRBV4-1, the J call TRBJ2-5; 10 bases fit TRBD2. Germline V gives CDR1 MGHRA, CDR2 YSYEKL. Trimming at V came to 4 bases and at J to 2 bases, leaving 10 bases not matched to a gene. This CDR3 contains 17 residues. The CDR3 bases are TGCGCCAGCAGCCGGGCTCGGGCTAGCGGGGGACAAGAGACCCAGTACTTC. Its protein product is CASSRARASGGQETQYF.

The rearrangement uses TRBV5-1 and TRBJ2-7, with a possible D match to TRBD1 (6 bases). CDR1 is SGHRS, CDR2 YFSETQ, per germline. V lost 0 bases and J 3 bases, leaving 10 bases between the germline ends. The CDR3 loop spans 14 amino acids. The CDR3 nucleotides are TGCGCCAGCAGCTTGGACAGGGCGGGCTACGAGCAGTACTTC. This gives the protein CASSLDRAGYEQYF. The entire variable domain, with the rest obtained from reference TRBV5-1 and TRBJ2-7, is as follows: KAGVTQTPRYLIKTRGQQVTLSCSPISGHRSVSWYQQTPGQGLQFLFEYFSETQRNKGNFPGRFSGRQFSNSRSEMNVSTLELGDSALYLCASSLDRAGYEQYFGPGTRLTVT.